This T cell receptor beta chain was captured by sequencing in a study of T cell responses to AZD1222 COVID-19 vaccine. Study-wide results and caveats: White British donors predominated, females outnumbered males, and clonal diversity was possibly underestimated. Among spike-specific TCRs, nearly half reportedly target unmutated variant regions. Every sample of the repertoires postdated the peak T cell response.

V shed 1 base and J 2 bases; nucleotides not matched to a gene: 5. This CDR3 has 16 residues. The germline V gene has CDR1 MGHDK and CDR2 SYGVNS. Assay: immunoSEQ multiplex PCR; the TCRdb copy retains only in-frame clones and omits some. Of some 63,000 clones listed, 89% were seen once; the top ten hold under 6.5%. Notes on this clone: Its specificity is not known.

V gene TRBV25-1 combines with J gene TRBJ2-7, with 10 bases matching TRBD1. This clonotype was sampled from an adult who received the AZD1222 COVID-19 vaccine. The sequencing here drew on peripheral blood, taken 28 days after the second AZD1222 dose. The CDR3: CASSEWSGTGAYEQYF. Written as DNA, the CDR3 is TGTGCCAGCAGTGAATGGTCCGGGACAGGGGCCTACGAGCAGTACTTC.